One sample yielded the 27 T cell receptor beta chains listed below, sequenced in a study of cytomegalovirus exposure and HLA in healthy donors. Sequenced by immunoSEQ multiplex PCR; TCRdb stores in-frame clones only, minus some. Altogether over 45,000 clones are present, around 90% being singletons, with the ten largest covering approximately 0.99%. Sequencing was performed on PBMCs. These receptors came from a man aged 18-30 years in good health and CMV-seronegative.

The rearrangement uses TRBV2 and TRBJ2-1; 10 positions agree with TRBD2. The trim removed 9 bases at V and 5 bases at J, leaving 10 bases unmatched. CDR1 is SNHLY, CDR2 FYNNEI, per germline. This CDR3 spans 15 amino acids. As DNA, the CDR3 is TGTGCCAGTCAGCGGGAGGGACAATCCGACAATGAGCAGTTCTTC. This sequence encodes CASQREGQSDNEQFF.

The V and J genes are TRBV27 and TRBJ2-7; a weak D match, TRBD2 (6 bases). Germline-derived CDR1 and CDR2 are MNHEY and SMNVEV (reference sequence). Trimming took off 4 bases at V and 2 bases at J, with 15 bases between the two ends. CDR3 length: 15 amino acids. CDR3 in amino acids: CASSSERALAYEQYF. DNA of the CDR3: TGTGCCAGCAGTTCGGAGCGGGCCCTTGCCTACGAGCAGTACTTC.

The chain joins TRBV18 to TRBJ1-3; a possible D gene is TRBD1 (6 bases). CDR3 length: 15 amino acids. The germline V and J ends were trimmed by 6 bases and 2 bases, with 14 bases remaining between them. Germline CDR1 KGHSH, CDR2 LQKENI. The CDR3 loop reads CASSPRTEPGNTIYF. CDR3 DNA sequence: TGTGCCAGCTCTCCTAGGACAGAACCTGGAAACACCATATATTTT.

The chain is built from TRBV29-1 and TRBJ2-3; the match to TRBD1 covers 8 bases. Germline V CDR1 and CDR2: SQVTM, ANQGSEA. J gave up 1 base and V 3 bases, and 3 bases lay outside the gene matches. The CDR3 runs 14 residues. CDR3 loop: CSVEKDRGTDTQYF. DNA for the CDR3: TGCAGCGTTGAGAAGGACAGGGGCACAGATACGCAGTATTTT.

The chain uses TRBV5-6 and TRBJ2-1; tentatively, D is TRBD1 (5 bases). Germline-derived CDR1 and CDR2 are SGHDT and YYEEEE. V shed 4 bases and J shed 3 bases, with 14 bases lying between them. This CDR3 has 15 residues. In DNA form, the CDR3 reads TGTGCCAGCAGCCCTGGGGCAGGTGGCTACAATGAGCAGTTCTTC. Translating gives CASSPGAGGYNEQFF. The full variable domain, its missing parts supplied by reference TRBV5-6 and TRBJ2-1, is DAGVTQSPTHLIKTRGQQVTLRCSPKSGHDTVSWYQQALGQGPQFIFQYYEEEERQRGNFPDRFSGHQFPNYSSELNVNALLLGDSALYLCASSPGAGGYNEQFFGPGTRLTVL.

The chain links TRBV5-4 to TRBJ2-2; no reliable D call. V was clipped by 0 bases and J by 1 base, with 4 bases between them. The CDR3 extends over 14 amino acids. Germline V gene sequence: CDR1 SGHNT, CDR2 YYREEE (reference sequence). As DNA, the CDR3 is TGTGCCAGCAGCTTGGGTAGGAACACCGGGGAGCTGTTTTTT. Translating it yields CASSLGRNTGELFF.

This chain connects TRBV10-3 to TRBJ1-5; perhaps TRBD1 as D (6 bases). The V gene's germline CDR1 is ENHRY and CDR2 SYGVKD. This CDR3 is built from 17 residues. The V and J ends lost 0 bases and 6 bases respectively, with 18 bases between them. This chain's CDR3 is CAISESGVLQGPQPQHF. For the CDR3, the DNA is TGTGCCATCAGTGAGTCTGGGGTACTCCAGGGGCCTCAGCCCCAGCATTTT.

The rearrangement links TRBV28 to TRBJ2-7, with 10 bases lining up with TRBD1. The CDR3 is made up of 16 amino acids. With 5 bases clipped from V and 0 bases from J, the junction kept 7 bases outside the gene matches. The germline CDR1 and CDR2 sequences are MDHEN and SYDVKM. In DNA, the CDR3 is TGTGCCAGCAGTCCTCCGGGACAGGGGACCTCCTACGAGCAGTACTTC. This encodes CASSPPGQGTSYEQYF.

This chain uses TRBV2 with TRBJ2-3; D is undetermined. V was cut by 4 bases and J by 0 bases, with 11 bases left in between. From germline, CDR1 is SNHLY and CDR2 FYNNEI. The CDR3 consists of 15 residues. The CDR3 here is CASSALAASTDTQYF. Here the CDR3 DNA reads TGTGCCAGCAGTGCATTGGCTGCCAGCACAGATACGCAGTATTTT.

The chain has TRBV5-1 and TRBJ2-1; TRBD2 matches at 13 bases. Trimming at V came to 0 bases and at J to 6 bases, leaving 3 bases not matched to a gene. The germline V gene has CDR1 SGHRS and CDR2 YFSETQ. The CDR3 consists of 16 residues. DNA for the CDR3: TGCGCCAGCAGCTTGGGGACTAGCGGGAGTGTCAATGAGCAGTTCTTC. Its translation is CASSLGTSGSVNEQFF.

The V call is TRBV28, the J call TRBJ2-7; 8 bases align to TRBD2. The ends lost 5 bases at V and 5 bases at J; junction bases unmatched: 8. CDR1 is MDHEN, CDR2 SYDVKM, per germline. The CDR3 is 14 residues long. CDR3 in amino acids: CASSVNGRVNEQYF. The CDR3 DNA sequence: TGTGCCAGCAGTGTAAACGGGAGGGTCAACGAGCAGTACTTC.

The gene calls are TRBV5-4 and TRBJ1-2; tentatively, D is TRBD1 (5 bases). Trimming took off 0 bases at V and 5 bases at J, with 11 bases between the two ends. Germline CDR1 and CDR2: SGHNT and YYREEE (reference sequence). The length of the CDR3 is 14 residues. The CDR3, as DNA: TGTGCCAGCAGCTTGGGGCAGGGTGAATATGGCTACACCTTC. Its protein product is CASSLGQGEYGYTF.

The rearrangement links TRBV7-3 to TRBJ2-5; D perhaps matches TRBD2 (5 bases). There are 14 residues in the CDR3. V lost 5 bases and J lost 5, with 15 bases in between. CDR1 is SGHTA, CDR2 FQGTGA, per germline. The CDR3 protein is CASSQGGSVETQYF. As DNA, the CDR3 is TGTGCCAGCAGCCAAGGCGGTAGCGTTGAGACCCAGTACTTC.

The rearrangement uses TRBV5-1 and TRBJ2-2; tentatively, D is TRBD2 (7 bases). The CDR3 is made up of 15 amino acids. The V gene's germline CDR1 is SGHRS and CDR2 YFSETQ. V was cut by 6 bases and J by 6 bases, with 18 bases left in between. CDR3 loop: CASNTGGIVPGELFF. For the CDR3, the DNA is TGCGCCAGCAATACGGGGGGCATAGTTCCCGGGGAGCTGTTTTTT.

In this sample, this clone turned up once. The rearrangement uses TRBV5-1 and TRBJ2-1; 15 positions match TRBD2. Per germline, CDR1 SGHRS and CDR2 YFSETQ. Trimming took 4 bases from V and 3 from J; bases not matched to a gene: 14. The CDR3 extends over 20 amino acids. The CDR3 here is CASSIRRGLAGGPLYNEQFF. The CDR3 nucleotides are TGCGCCAGCAGCATCCGCCGGGGACTAGCGGGAGGACCACTCTACAATGAGCAGTTCTTC.

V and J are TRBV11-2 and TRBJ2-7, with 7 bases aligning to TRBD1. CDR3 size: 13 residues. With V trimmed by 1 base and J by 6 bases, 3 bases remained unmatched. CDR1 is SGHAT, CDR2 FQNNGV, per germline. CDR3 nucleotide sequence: TGTGCCAGCAGCTTAGGAGCAGGGGGCGAGCAGTACTTC. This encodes CASSLGAGGEQYF. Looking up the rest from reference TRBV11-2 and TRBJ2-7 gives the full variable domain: EAGVAQSPRYKIIEKRQSVAFWCNPISGHATLYWYQQILGQGPKLLIQFQNNGVVDDSQLPKDRFSAERLKGVDSTLKIQPAKLEDSAVYLCASSLGAGGEQYFGPGTRLTVT.

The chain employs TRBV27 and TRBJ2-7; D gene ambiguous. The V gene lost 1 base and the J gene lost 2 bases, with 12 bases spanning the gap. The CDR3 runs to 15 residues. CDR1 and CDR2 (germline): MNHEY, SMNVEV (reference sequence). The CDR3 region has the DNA TGTGCCAGCAGTTTATATCCGGGTTCCCCCTACGAGCAGTACTTC. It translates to CASSLYPGSPYEQYF.

This chain's CDR3 is CASSPQDNSGNTIYF. The CDR3 nucleotides are TGTGCCAGCTCACCCCAAGACAACTCTGGAAACACCATATATTTT. The chain employs TRBV18 and TRBJ1-3; unclear D gene. The CDR3 totals 15 residues. Germline CDR1 reads KGHSH; CDR2 reads LQKENI. Trimming removed 3 bases from V and 0 bases from J, with 9 bases in between.

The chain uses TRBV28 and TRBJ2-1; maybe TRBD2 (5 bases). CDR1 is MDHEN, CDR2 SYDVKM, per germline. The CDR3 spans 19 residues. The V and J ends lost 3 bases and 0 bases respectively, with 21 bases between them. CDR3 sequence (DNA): TGTGCCAGCAGTTTTCCCGGAGGAGTGCAGCGCCGCTCCTACAATGAGCAGTTCTTC. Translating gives CASSFPGGVQRRSYNEQFF.

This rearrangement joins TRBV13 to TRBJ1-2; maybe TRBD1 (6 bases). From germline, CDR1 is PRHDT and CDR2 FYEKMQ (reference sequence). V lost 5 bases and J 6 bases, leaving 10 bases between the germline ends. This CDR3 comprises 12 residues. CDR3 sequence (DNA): TGTGCCAGCAGCGGACAGACAGATGGCTACACCTTC. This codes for CASSGQTDGYTF.

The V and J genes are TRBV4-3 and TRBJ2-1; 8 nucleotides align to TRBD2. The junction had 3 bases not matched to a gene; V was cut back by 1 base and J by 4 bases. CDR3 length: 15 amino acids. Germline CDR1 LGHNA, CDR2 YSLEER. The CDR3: CASSQVSGSYNEQFF. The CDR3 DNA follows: TGCGCCAGCAGCCAAGTGAGCGGGAGTTACAATGAGCAGTTCTTC.

The CDR3 DNA is TGTGCTAGTGGTTTGGCTGCGGACAGGGCTCGGAATGAGCAGTTCTTC. Translated, it gives CASGLAADRARNEQFF. V usage is TRBV12-5 and J usage is TRBJ2-1, with 8 bases fitting TRBD1. The CDR3 consists of 16 residues. V was pared by 1 base and J by 7 bases, with 9 bases of the junction left unmatched. Germline V gives CDR1 LGHNT, CDR2 FRNRAP. The full variable domain, rest sourced from reference TRBV12-5 and TRBJ2-1, is DARVTQTPRHKVTEMGQEVTMRCQPILGHNTVFWYRQTMMQGLELLAYFRNRAPLDDSGMPKDRFSAEMPDATLATLKIQPSEPRDSAVYFCASGLAADRARNEQFFGPGTRLTVL.

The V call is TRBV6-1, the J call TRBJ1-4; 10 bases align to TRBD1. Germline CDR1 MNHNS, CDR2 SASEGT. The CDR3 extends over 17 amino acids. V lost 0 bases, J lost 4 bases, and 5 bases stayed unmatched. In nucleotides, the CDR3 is TGTGCCAGCAGTGAAGCGTTAGGGGACAGGGGTAATGAAAAACTGTTTTTT. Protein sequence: CASSEALGDRGNEKLFF.

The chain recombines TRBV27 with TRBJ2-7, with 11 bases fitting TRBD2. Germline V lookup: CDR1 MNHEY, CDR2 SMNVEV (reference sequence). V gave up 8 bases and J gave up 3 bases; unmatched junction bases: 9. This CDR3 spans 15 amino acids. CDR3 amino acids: CASRPGTSGHYEQYF. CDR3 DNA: TGTGCCAGCCGCCCTGGGACTAGCGGACACTACGAGCAGTACTTC.

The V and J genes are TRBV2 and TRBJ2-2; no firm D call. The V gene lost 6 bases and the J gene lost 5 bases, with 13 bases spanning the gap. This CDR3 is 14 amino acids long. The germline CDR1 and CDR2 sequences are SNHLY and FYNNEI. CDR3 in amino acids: CASRTPMMTGELFF. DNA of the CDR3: TGTGCCAGCAGAACACCCATGATGACCGGGGAGCTGTTTTTT. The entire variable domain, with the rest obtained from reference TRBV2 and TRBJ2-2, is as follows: EPEVTQTPSHQVTQMGQEVILRCVPISNHLYFYWYRQILGQKVEFLVSFYNNEISEKSEIFDDQFSVERPDGSNFTLKIRSTKLEDSAMYFCASRTPMMTGELFFGEGSRLTVL.

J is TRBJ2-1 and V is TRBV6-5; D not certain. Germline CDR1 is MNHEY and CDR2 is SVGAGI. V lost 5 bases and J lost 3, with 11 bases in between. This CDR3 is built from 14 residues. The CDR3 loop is CASSALRDYNEQFF. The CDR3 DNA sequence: TGTGCCAGCAGTGCCCTTAGAGACTACAATGAGCAGTTCTTC.

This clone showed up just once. This chain's CDR3 is CASSRRSGTGFTEAFF. CDR3 coding DNA: TGTGCCAGCAGCCGAAGGTCCGGGACAGGGTTCACTGAAGCTTTCTTT. The J gene is TRBJ1-1, the V gene TRBV5-6; 9 bases align to TRBD1. The CDR3 runs to 16 residues. Trimming cost V 4 bases and J 4 bases; bases outside gene matches: 11. Germline lookup yields CDR1 SGHDT and CDR2 YYEEEE. The complete variable domain, with remaining parts taken from reference TRBV5-6 and TRBJ1-1, reads DAGVTQSPTHLIKTRGQQVTLRCSPKSGHDTVSWYQQALGQGPQFIFQYYEEEERQRGNFPDRFSGHQFPNYSSELNVNALLLGDSALYLCASSRRSGTGFTEAFFGQGTRLTVV.